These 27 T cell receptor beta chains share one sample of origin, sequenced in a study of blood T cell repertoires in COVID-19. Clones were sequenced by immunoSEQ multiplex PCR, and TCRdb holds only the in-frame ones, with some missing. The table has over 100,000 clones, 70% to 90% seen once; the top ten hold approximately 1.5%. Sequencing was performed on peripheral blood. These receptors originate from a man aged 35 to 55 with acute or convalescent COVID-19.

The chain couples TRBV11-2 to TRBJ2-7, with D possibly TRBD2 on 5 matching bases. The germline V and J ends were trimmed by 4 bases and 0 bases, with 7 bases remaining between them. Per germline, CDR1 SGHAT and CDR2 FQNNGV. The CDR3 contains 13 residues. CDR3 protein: CASSYGDSYEQYF. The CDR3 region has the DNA TGTGCCAGCAGCTACGGGGACTCCTACGAGCAGTACTTC.

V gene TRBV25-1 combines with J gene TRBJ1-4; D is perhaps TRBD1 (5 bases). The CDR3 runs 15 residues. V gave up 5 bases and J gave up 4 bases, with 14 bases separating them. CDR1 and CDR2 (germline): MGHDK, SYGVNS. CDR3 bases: TGTGCCAGCAGTTGGGGGGTGGGTAATAATGAAAAACTGTTTTTT. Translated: CASSWGVGNNEKLFF.

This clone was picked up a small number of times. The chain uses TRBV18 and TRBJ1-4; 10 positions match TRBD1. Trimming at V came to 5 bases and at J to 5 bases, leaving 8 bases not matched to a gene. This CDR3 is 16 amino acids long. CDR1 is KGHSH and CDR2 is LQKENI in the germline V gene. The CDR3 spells CASSLRQGARNEKLFF. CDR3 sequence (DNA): TGTGCCAGCTCATTGAGACAGGGGGCGCGGAATGAAAAACTGTTTTTT. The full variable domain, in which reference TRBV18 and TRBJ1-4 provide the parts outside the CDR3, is NAGVMQNPRHLVRRRGQEARLRCSPMKGHSHVYWYRQLPEEGLKFMVYLQKENIIDESGMPKERFSAEFPKEGPSILRIQQVVRGDSAAYFCASSLRQGARNEKLFFGSGTQLSVL.

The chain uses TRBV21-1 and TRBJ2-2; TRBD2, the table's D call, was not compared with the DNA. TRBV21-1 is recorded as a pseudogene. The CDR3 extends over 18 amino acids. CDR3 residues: CASSSPGLAGWNTGELFF. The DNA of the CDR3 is TGTGCCAGCAGCAGTCCGGGACTAGCGGGCTGGAACACCGGGGAGCTGTTTTTT.

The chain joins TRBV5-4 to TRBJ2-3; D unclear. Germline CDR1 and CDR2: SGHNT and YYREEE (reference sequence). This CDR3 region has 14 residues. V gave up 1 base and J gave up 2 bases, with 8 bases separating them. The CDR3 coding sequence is TGTGCCAGCAGCTTGCACAGAGCCACAGATACGCAGTATTTT. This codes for CASSLHRATDTQYF.

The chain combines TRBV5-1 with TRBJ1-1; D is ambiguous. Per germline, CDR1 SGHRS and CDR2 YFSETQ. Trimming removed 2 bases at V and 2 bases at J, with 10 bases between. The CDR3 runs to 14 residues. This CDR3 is CASSLQSHNTEAFF. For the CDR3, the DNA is TGCGCCAGCAGCTTACAATCACATAACACTGAAGCTTTCTTT.

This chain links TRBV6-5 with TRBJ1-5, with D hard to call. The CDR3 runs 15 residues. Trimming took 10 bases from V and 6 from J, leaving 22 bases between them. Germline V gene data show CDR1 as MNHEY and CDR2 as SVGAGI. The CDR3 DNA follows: TGTGCCACCTCCCGGTCCGTCAACCTTGGTCAGCCCCAGCATTTT. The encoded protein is CATSRSVNLGQPQHF.

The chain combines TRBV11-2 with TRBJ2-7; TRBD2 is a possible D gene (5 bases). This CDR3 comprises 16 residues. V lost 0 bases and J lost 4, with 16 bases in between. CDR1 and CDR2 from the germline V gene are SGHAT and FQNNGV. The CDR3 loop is CASSLDPRASQYEQYF. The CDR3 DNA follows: TGTGCCAGCAGCTTAGATCCCCGGGCTAGCCAGTACGAGCAGTACTTC.

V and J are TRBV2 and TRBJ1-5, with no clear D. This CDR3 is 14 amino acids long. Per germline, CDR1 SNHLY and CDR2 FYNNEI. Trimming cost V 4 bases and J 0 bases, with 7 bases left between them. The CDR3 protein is CASSARFSNQPQHF. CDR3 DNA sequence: TGTGCCAGCAGTGCCAGGTTTAGCAATCAGCCCCAGCATTTT.

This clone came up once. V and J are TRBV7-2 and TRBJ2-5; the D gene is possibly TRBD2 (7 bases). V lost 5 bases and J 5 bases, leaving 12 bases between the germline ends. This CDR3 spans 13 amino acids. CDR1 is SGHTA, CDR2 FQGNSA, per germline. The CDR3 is CASSVGGAETQYF. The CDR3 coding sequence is TGTGCCAGCAGCGTGGGGGGGGCGGAGACCCAGTACTTC.

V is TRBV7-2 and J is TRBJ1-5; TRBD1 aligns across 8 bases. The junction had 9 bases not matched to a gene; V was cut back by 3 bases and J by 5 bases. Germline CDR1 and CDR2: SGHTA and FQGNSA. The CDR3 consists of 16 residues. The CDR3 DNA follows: TGTGCCAGCAGCTTGGGCCCGGACAGGGCCCATCAGCCCCAGCATTTT. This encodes CASSLGPDRAHQPQHF.

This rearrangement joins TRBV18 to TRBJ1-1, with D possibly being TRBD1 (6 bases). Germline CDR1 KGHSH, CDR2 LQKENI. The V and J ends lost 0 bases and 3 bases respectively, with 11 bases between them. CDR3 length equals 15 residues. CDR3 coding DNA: TGTGCCAGCTCACCACCGGGGGGGCGAGACACTGAAGCTTTCTTT. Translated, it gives CASSPPGGRDTEAFF.

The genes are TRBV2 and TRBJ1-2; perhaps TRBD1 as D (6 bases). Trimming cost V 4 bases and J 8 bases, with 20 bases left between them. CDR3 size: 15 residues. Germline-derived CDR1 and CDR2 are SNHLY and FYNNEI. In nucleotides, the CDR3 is TGTGCCAGCAGTGCCGTCATACAGGGTAATGGGGGCTACACCTTC. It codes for CASSAVIQGNGGYTF.

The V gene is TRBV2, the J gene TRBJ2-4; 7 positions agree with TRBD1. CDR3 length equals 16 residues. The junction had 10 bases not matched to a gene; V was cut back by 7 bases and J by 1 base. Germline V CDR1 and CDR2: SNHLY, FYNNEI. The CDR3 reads CASTYTGARAKNIQYF. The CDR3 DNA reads TGTGCCAGCACTTACACAGGGGCGAGGGCCAAAAACATTCAGTACTTC.

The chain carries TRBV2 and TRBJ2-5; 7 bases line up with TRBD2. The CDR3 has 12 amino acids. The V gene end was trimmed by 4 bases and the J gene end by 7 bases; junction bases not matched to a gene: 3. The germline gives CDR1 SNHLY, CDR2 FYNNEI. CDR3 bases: TGTGCCAGCAGTGTCGGGGAGGGGACCCAGTACTTC. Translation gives CASSVGEGTQYF.

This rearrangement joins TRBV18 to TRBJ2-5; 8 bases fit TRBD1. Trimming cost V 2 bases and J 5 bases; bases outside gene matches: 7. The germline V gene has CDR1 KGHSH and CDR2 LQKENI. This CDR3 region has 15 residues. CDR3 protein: CASSPNGQGSETQYF. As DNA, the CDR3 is TGTGCCAGCTCACCAAATGGACAGGGTTCCGAGACCCAGTACTTC.

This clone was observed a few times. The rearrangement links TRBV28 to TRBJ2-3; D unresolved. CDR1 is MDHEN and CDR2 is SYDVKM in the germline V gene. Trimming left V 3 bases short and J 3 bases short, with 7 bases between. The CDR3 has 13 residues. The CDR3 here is CASSFRTTDTQYF. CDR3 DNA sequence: TGTGCCAGCAGTTTCCGTACTACAGATACGCAGTATTTT.

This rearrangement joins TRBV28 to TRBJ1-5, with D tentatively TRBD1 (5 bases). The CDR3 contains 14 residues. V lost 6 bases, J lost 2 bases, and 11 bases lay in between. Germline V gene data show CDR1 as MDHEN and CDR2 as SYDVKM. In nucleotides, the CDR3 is TGTGCCAGCAGCCTAGGAGGGGGCAATCAGCCCCAGCATTTT. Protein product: CASSLGGGNQPQHF.

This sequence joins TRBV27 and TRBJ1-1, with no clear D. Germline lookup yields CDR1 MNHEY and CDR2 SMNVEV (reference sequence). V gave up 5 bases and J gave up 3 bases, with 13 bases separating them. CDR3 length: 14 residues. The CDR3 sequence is CASSPEAAYTEAFF. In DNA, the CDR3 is TGTGCCAGCAGTCCGGAGGCAGCTTACACTGAAGCTTTCTTT.

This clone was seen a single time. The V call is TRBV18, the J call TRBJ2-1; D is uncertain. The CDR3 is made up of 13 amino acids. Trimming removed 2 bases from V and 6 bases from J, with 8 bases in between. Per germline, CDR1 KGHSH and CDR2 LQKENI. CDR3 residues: CASSPEMFNEQFF. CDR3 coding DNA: TGTGCCAGCTCACCAGAGATGTTCAATGAGCAGTTCTTC. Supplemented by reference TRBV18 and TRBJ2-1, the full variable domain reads NAGVMQNPRHLVRRRGQEARLRCSPMKGHSHVYWYRQLPEEGLKFMVYLQKENIIDESGMPKERFSAEFPKEGPSILRIQQVVRGDSAAYFCASSPEMFNEQFFGPGTRLTVL.

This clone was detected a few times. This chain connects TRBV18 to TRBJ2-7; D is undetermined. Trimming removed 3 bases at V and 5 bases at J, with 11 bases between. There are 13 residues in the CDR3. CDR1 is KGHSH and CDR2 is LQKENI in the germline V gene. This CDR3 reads CASSPQASNEQYF. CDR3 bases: TGTGCCAGCTCACCCCAGGCGTCGAACGAGCAGTACTTC.

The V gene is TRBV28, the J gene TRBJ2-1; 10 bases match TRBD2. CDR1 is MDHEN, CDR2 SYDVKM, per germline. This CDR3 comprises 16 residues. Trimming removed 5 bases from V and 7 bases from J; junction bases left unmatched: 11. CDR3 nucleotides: TGTGCCAGCAGTGTATATAGCGGGAGGCCCAGGAATGAGCAGTTCTTC. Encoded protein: CASSVYSGRPRNEQFF.

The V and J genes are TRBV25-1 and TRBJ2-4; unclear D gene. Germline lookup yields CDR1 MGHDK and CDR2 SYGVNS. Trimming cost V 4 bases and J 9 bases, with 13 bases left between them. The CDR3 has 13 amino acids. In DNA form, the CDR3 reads TGTGCCAGCAGTGGGGCAGGATTTTTCATTCAGTACTTC. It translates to CASSGAGFFIQYF. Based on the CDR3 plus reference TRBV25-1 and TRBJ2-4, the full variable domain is EADIYQTPRYLVIGTGKKITLECSQTMGHDKMYWYQQDPGMELHLIHYSYGVNSTEKGDLSSESTVSRIRTEHFPLTLESARPSHTSQYLCASSGAGFFIQYFGAGTRLSVL.

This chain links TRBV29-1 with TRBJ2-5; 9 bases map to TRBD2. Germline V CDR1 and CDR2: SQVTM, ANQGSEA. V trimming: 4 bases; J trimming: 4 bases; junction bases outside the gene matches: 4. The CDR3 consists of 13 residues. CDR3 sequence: CSVGGGRGETQYF. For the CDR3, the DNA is TGCAGCGTTGGAGGCGGGAGGGGAGAGACCCAGTACTTC.

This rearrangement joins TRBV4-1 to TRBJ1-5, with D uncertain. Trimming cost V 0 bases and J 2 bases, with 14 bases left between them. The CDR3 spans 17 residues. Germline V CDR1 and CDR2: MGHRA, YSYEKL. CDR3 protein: CASSQDTAPRGNQPQHF. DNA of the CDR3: TGCGCCAGCAGCCAAGACACCGCACCTCGAGGCAATCAGCCCCAGCATTTT.

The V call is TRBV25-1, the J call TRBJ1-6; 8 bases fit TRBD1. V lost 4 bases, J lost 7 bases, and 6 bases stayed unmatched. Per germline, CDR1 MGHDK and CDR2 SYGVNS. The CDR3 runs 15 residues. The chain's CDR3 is CASSGWTGKNSPLHF. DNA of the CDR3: TGTGCCAGCAGTGGTTGGACAGGGAAAAATTCACCCCTCCACTTT.

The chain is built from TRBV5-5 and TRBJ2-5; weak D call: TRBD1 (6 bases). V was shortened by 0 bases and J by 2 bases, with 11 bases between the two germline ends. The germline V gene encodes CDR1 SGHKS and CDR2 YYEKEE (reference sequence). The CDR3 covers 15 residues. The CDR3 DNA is TGTGCCAGCAGCTTGGCGCCAGGGGCGCAAGAGACCCAGTACTTC. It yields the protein CASSLAPGAQETQYF.